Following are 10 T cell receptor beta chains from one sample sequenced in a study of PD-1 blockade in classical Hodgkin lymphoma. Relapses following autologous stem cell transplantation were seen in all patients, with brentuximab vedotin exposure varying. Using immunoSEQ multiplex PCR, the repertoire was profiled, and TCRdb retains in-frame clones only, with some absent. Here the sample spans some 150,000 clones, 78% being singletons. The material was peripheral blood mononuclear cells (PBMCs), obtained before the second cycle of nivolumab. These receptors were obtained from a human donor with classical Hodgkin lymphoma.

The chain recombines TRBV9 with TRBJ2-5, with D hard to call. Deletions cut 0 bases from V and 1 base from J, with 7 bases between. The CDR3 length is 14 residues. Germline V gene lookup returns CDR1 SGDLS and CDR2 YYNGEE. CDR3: CASSVGLTQETQYF. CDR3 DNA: TGTGCCAGCAGCGTAGGGCTCACCCAAGAGACCCAGTACTTC.

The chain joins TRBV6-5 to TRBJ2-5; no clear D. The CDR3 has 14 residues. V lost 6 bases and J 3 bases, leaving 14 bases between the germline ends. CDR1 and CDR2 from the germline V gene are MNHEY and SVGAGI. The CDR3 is CASRPHGIEETQYF. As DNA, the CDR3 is TGTGCCAGCAGACCCCATGGGATCGAAGAGACCCAGTACTTC.

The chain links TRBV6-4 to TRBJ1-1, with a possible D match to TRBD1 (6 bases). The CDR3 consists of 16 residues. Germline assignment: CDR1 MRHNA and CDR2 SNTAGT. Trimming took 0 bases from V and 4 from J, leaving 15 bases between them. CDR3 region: CASSDSGGGGSTEAFF. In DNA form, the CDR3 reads TGTGCCAGCAGTGACTCGGGGGGGGGCGGTAGCACTGAAGCTTTCTTT.

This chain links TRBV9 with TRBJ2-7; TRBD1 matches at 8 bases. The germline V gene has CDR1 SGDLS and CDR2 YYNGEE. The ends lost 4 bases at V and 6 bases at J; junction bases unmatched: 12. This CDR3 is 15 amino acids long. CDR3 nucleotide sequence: TGTGCCAGCAGCCCCACACCGGGACAGGTGGGCGAGCAGTACTTC. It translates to CASSPTPGQVGEQYF. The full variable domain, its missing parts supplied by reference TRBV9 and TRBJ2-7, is DSGVTQTPKHLITATGQRVTLRCSPRSGDLSVYWYQQSLDQGLQFLIQYYNGEERAKGNILERFSAQQFPDLHSELNLSSLELGDSALYFCASSPTPGQVGEQYFGPGTRLTVT.

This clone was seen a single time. The CDR3 DNA is TGTGCCAGCAGCGTTCGGACTTCCCCCACCTACGAGCAGTACTTC. Translated: CASSVRTSPTYEQYF. The V gene is TRBV9, the J gene TRBJ2-5, with a possible D match to TRBD2 (5 bases). The tail of the sequence fits TRBJ2-7 better, so the J call may be wrong. CDR3 size: 15 residues. Germline V gene sequence: CDR1 SGDLS, CDR2 YYNGEE.

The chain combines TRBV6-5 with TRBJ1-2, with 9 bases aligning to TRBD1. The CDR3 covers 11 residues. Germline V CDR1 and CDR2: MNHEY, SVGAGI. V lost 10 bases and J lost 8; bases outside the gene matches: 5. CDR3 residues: CAITGGSGYTF. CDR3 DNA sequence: TGTGCCATCACAGGGGGCTCAGGCTACACCTTC.

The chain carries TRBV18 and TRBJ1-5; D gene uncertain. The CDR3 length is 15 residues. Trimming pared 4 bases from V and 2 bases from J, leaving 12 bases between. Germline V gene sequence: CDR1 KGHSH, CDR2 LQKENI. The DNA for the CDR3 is TGTGCCAGCTCACTGAGTTCCGGTGGCAATCAGCCCCAGCATTTT. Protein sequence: CASSLSSGGNQPQHF. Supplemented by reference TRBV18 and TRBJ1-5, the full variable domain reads NAGVMQNPRHLVRRRGQEARLRCSPMKGHSHVYWYRQLPEEGLKFMVYLQKENIIDESGMPKERFSAEFPKEGPSILRIQQVVRGDSAAYFCASSLSSGGNQPQHFGDGTRLSIL.

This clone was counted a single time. The CDR3, as DNA: TGCGCCAGCAGCTTGTCAAAAGAGACCCAGTACTTC. It codes for CASSLSKETQYF. The gene calls are TRBV5-1 and TRBJ2-5; D unresolved. Trimming took 1 base from V and 3 from J, leaving 4 bases between them. This CDR3 comprises 12 residues. Germline CDR1 SGHRS, CDR2 YFSETQ.

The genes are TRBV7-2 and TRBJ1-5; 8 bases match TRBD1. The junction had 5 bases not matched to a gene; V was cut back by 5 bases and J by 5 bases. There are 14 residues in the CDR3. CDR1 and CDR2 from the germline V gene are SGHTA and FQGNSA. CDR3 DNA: TGTGCCAGCAGCCAGACAGGGGTCTATCAGCCCCAGCATTTT. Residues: CASSQTGVYQPQHF.

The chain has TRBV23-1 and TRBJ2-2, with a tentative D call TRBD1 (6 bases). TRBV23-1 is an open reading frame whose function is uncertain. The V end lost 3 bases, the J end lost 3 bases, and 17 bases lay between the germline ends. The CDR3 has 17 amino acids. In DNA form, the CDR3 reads TGCGCCAGCAGTCATTCCCGGGACAAGGAACACACCGGGGAGCTGTTTTTT. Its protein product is CASSHSRDKEHTGELFF.